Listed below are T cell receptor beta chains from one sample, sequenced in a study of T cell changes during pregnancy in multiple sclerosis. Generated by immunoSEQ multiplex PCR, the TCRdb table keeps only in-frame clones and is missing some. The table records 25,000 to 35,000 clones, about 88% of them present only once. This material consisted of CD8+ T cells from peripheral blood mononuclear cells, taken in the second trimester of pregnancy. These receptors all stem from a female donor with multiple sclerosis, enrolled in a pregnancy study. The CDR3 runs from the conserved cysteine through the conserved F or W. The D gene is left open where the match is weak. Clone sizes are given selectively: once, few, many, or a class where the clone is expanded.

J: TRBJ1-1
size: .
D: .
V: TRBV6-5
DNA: TGTGCCAGCAGTATACAGGGCCTGAACACTGAAGCTTTCTTT
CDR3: CASSIQGLNTEAFF

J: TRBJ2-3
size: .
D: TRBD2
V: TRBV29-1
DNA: TGCAGCGTTGCGAACAGCGGGGGGGACACAGATACGCAGTATTTT
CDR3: CSVANSGGDTDTQYF

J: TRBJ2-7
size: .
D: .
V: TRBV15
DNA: TGTGCCACCAGCAGTGAACTAAACTCCTACGAGCAGTACTTC
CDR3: CATSSELNSYEQYF

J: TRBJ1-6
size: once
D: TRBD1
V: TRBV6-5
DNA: TGTGCCAGCGCCCTGGACAGGGGATATTCACCCCTCCACTTT
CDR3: CASALDRGYSPLHF

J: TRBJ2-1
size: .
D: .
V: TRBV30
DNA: TGTGCCTGGAGTCACCTAGCGATCAATGAGCAGTTCTTC
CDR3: CAWSHLAINEQFF

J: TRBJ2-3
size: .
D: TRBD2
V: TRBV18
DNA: TGTGCCAGCCTACGGGGGGTGCGGACAGATACGCAGTATTTT
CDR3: CASLRGVRTDTQYF

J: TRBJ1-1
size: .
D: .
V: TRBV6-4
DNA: TGTGCCAGCAGTGACACGAGCTTGAACACTGAAGCTTTCTTT
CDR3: CASSDTSLNTEAFF

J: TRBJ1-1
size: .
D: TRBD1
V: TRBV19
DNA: TGTGCCAGTAGTACGGGGACAGTTCCCTCCCGCGAAGCTTTCTTT
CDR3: CASSTGTVPSREAFF

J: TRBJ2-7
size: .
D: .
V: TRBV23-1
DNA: TGCGCCAGCAGTGACGGCCCTACAGGATTTCTACCCTACGAGCAGTACTTC
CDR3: CASSDGPTGFLPYEQYF

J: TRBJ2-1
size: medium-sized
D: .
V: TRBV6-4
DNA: TGTGCCAGCAGTGACTCGACTAACAATGAGCAGTTCTTC
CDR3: CASSDSTNNEQFF

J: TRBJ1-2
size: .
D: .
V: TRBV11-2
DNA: TGTGCCAGCAGTTCCCAACAGGCCCCCTACTATGGCTACACCTTC
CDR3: CASSSQQAPYYGYTF

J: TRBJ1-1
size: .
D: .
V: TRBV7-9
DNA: TGTGCCAGCAGCTCCCCGGACATTATCTGGGCTTTCTTT
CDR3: CASSSPDIIWAFF

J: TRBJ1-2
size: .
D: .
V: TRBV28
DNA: TGTGCCAGCACCTTGGGGCAGCCCTGGGGCGGGGGCTATGGCTACACCTTC
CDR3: CASTLGQPWGGGYGYTF

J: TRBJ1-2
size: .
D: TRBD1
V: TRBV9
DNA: TGTGCCAGCAGCGCCCCGGGACAGGGACGTGGCTACACCTTC
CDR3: CASSAPGQGRGYTF

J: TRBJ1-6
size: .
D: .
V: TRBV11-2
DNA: TGTGCCAGCAGCTTATATAGTATCCAAAGCTCCTATAATTCACCCCTCCACTTT
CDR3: CASSLYSIQSSYNSPLHF

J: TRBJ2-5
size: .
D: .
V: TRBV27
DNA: TGTGCCAGCAGTTTAATCGGAGGACCTCTCCAAGAGACCCAGTACTTC
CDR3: CASSLIGGPLQETQYF

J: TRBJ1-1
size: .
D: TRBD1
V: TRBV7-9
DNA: TGTGCCAGCAGCCCATGGACAGGGCGGAACACTGAAGCTTTCTTT
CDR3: CASSPWTGRNTEAFF

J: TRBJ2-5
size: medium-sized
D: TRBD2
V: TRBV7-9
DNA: TGTGCCAGCAGCTCCGGGGTAGCGGGGGAGTACCAAGAGACCCAGTACTTC
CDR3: CASSSGVAGEYQETQYF

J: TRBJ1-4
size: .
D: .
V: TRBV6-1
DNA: TGTGCCATACACGCAGGGCCTGCAACTAATGAAAAACTGTTTTTT
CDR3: CAIHAGPATNEKLFF

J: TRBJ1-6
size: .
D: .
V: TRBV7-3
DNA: TGTGCCAGCAGCTTACGGGGGGGGGCCGGTTCACCCCTCCACTTT
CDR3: CASSLRGGAGSPLHF

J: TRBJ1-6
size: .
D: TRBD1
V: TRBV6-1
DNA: TGTGCCAGCAACGGACAGGGAGAAGTTTCACCCCTCCACTTT
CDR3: CASNGQGEVSPLHF

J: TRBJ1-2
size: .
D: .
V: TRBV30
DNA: TGTGCCTGGGTAGGGAGCCCCGGTGGCTACACCTTC
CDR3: CAWVGSPGGYTF

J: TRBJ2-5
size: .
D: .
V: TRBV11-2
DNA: TGTGCCAGCAGCTACCCCACAGGGTCAAAAGAGACCCAGTACTTC
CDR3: CASSYPTGSKETQYF

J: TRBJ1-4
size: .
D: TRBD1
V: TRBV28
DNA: TGTGCCAGCAGTTCGGACAGGGAAGTTCATGATGAAAAACTGTTTTTT
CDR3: CASSSDREVHDEKLFF

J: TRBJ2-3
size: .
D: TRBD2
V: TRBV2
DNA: TGTGCCAGCAGCGACGCACTAGCGGGCACAGATACGCAGTATTTT
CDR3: CASSDALAGTDTQYF

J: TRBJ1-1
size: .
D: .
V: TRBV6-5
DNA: TGTGCCAGTTCTGGGGGGACTGAAGCTTTCTTT
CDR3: CASSGGTEAFF

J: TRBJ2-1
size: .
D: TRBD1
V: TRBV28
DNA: TGTGCCAGCAGTTTTGGACAGGGGTATGAGCAGTTCTTC
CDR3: CASSFGQGYEQFF